This T cell receptor beta chain was obtained from a study of T cell repertoires in cytomegalovirus infection. The overall study: CMV epitopes used comprised recently identified HLA-C-restricted ones and well-studied HLA-B-restricted ones.

This clonotype was observed many times. Its antigen is undetermined. TCRdb independently ran MiXCR on the reads; one entry per CDR3 protein. The sample carries 75,000 to 100,000 distinct CDR3 sequences, about half recorded once. The sequencing here drew on CD8+ T cells from cultured PBMCs, taken from culture after CMV antigen stimulation. The sequence was collected from a human donor in good health (CMV status not recorded). Some clones in this sample may be carry-over from other donors' samples.

CDR3 sequence reads: CASSRTSGSRALREQFF. The CDR3 DNA sequence: TGTGCCAGCAGCCGGACTAGCGGGAGTCGGGCTCTTCGGGAGCAGTTCTTC. V is TRBV7-8 and J is TRBJ2-1; 13 nucleotides agree with TRBD2. Trimming cost V 5 bases and J 10 bases; bases outside gene matches: 14. CDR1 is SGHVS, CDR2 FQNEAQ, per germline. CDR3 length: 17 amino acids.